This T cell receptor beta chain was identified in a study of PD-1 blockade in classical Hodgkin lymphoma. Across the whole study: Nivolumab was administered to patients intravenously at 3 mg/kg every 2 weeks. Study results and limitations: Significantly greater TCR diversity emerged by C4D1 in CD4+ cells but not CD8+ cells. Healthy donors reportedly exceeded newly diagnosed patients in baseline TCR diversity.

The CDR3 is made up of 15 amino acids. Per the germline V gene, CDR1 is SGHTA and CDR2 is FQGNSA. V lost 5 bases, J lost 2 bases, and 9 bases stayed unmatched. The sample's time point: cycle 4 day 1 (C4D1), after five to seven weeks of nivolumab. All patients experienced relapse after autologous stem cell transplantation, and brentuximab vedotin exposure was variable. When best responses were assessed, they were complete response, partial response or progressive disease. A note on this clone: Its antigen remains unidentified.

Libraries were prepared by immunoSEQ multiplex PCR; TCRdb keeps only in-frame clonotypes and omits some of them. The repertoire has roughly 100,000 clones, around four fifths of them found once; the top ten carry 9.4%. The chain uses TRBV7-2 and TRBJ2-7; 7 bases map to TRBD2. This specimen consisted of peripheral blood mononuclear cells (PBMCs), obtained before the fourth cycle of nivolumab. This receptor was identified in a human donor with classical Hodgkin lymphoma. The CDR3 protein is CASSPQRTSTYEQYF. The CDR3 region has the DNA TGTGCCAGCAGCCCCCAACGGACTAGTACCTACGAGCAGTACTTC.